The clone carrying this TCR beta chain was found many times. What it binds is not known. The entry originates in a study of identical twins. The V and J ends lost 3 bases and 3 bases respectively, with 12 bases between them. The CDR3 is 15 amino acids. Findings and caveats of the study: An excess of low generation probability was shown by twin-shared out-of-frame alpha sequences. Models underestimated how often monozygotic twins shared out-of-frame TCR alpha. Sequences that were beta out-of-frame showed weaker excess twin sharing.

A universal primer site was added by template switching, and unique molecular identifiers were carried by the cDNA. TCRdb itself ran the 5' RACE reads through MiXCR, one entry per CDR3 protein. The table records 700,000 or so distinct CDR3 sequences, 8.5% to 9% of them present only once. These records were also assigned to another study, of yellow fever vaccine responses in identical twins.

This TCR was recovered from a woman between 18 and 29 years old in good health. The gene calls are TRBV12-3 or TRBV12-4 and TRBJ1-5; D gene ambiguous. Input material: PBMCs. The DNA for the CDR3 is TGTGCCAGCAGTTTCGCTGCTGCCTCCAATCAGCCCCAGCATTTT. Translation: CASSFAAASNQPQHF.